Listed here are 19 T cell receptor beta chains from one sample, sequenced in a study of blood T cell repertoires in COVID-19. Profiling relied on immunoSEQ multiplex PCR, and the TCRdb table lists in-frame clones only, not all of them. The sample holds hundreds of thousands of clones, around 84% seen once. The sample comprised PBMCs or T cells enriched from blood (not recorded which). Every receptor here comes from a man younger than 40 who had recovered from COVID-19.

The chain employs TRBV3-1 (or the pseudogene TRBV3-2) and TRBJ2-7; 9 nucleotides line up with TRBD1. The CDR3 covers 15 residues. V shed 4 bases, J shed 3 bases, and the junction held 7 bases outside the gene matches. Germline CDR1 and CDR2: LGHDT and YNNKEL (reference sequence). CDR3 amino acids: CASSPPGQGIYEQYF. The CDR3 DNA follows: TGTGCCAGCAGCCCTCCCGGACAGGGGATCTACGAGCAGTACTTC.

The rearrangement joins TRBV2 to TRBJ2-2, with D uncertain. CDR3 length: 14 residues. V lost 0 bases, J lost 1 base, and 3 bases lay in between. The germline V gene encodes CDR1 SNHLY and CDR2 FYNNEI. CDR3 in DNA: TGTGCCAGCAGTGAAGCTCTGAACACCGGGGAGCTGTTTTTT. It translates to CASSEALNTGELFF.

The CDR3 nucleotides are TGTGCCAGCAGTTCCGCAAACAGGGTCGGAAACACCATATATTTT. This codes for CASSSANRVGNTIYF. The chain employs TRBV28 and TRBJ1-3, with D tentatively TRBD1 (6 bases). Germline values: CDR1 MDHEN, CDR2 SYDVKM. The CDR3 totals 15 residues. V lost 4 bases and J lost 4, with 14 bases in between.

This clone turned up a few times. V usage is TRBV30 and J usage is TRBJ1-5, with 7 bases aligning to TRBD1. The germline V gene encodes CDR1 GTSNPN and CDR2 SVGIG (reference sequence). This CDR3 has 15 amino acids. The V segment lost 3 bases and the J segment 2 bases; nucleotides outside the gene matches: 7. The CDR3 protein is CAWRGKGTGNQPQHF. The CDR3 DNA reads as TGTGCCTGGAGGGGTAAAGGGACAGGCAATCAGCCCCAGCATTTT.

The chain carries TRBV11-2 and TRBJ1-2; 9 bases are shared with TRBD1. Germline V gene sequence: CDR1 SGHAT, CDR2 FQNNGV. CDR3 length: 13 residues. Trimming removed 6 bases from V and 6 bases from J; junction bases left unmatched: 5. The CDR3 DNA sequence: TGTGCCAGCAGTCTCCGGGACAGGGATGGCTACACCTTC. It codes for CASSLRDRDGYTF.

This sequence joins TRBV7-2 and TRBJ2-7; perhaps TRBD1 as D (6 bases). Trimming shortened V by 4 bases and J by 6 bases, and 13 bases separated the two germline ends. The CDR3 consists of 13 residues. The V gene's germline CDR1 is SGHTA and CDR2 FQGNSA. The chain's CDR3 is CASSSGTGREQYF. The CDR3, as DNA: TGTGCCAGCAGCTCTGGAACAGGGCGCGAGCAGTACTTC.

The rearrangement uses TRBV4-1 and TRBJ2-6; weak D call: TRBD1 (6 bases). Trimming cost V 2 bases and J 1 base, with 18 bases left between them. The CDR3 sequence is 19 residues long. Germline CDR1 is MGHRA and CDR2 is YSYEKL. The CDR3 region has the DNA TGCGCCAGCAGCCAACAACAGGGTCCCTACCCTTCTGGGGCCAACGTCCTGACTTTC. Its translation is CASSQQQGPYPSGANVLTF.

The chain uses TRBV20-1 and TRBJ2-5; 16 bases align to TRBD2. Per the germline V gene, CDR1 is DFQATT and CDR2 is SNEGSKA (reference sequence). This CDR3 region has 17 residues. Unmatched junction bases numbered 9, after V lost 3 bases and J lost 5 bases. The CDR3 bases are TGCAGTGCTAGTGGCCCGGGACTAGCGGGGGGGGCTGAGACCCAGTACTTC. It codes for CSASGPGLAGGAETQYF.

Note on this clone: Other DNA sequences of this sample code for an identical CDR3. In nucleotides, the CDR3 is TGTGCCAGCTCACCCCAGGGGGCTGACACTGAAGCTTTCTTT. Protein product: CASSPQGADTEAFF. The V gene is TRBV18, the J gene TRBJ1-1, with TRBD1 matching 8 bases. Germline CDR1 is KGHSH and CDR2 is LQKENI. V gave up 3 bases and J gave up 3 bases; unmatched junction bases: 3. The CDR3 covers 14 residues.

CDR3 in amino acids: CASSPRGDTGELFF. In DNA, the CDR3 is TGCGCCAGCAGCCCCAGGGGGGACACCGGGGAGCTGTTTTTT. The chain employs TRBV5-1 and TRBJ2-2, with a tentative D call TRBD1 (7 bases). Germline CDR1 and CDR2: SGHRS and YFSETQ. V was pared by 4 bases and J by 3 bases, with 10 bases between. The CDR3 sequence is 14 residues long. Together with reference TRBV5-1 and TRBJ2-2, the CDR3 gives the full variable domain: KAGVTQTPRYLIKTRGQQVTLSCSPISGHRSVSWYQQTPGQGLQFLFEYFSETQRNKGNFPGRFSGRQFSNSRSEMNVSTLELGDSALYLCASSPRGDTGELFFGEGSRLTVL.

This chain's CDR3 is CASRVRASLNEQFF. The DNA for the CDR3 is TGTGCCAGTAGGGTGAGGGCCAGTCTCAATGAGCAGTTCTTC. This sequence joins TRBV19 and TRBJ2-1; perhaps TRBD2 as D (5 bases). The CDR3 is made up of 14 amino acids. Germline values: CDR1 LNHDA, CDR2 SQIVND (reference sequence). V shed 6 bases and J shed 6 bases, with 15 bases lying between them.

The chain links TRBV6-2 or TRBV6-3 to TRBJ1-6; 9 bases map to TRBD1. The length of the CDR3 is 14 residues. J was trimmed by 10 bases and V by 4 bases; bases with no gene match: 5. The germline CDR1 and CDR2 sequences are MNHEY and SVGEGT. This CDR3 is CASSSDRGGSPLHF. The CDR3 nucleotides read TGTGCCAGCAGTTCGGACAGGGGCGGGTCACCCCTCCACTTT.

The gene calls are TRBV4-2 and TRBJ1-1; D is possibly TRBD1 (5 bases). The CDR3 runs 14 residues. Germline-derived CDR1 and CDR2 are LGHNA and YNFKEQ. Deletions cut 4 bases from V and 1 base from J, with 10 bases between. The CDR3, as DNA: TGTGCCAGCAGCCCAAATGGACAGAACACTGAAGCTTTCTTT. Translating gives CASSPNGQNTEAFF.

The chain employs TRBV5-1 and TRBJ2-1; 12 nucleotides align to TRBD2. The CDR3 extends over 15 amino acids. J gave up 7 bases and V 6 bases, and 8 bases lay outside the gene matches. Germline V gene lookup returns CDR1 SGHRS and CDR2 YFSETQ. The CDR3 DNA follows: TGCGCCAGCACACTCGGGACTAGCGGGTCTAATGAGCAGTTCTTC. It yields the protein CASTLGTSGSNEQFF.

CDR3 sequence reads: CASSMGVATDTQYF. Written as DNA, the CDR3 is TGTGCCAGCAGTATGGGAGTCGCGACAGATACGCAGTATTTT. The chain employs TRBV27 and TRBJ2-3; maybe TRBD2 (5 bases). The CDR3 loop spans 14 amino acids. From germline, CDR1 is MNHEY and CDR2 SMNVEV (reference sequence). V was trimmed by 5 bases and J by 3 bases, leaving 12 bases between them.

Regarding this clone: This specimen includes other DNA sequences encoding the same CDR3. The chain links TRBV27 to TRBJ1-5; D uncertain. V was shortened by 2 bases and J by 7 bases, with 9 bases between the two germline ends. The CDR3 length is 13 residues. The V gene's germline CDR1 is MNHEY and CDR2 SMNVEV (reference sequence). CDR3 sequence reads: CASSLVGGQPQHF. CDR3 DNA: TGTGCCAGCAGTTTAGTCGGAGGGCAGCCCCAGCATTTT.

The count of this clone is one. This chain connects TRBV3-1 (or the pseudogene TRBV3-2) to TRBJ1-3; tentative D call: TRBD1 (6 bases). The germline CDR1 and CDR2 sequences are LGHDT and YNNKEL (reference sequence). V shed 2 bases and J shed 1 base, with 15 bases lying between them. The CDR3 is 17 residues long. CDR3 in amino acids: CASSQLGHRASGNTIYF. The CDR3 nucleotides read TGTGCCAGCAGCCAATTGGGGCACAGGGCTTCTGGAAACACCATATATTTT.

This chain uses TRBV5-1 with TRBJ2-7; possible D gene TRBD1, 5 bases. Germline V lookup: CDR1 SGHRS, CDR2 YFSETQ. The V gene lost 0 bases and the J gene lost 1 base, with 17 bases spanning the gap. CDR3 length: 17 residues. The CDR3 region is CASSLGSAGKSSYEQYF. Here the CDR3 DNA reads TGCGCCAGCAGCTTGGGGTCTGCAGGGAAGTCTTCCTACGAGCAGTACTTC. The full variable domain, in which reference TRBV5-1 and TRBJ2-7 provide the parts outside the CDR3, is KAGVTQTPRYLIKTRGQQVTLSCSPISGHRSVSWYQQTPGQGLQFLFEYFSETQRNKGNFPGRFSGRQFSNSRSEMNVSTLELGDSALYLCASSLGSAGKSSYEQYFGPGTRLTVT.

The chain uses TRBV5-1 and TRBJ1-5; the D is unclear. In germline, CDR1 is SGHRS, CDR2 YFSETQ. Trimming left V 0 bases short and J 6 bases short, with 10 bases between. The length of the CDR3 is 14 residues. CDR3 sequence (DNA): TGCGCCAGCAGCTTGGATCCGGTCGGTCAGCCCCAGCATTTT. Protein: CASSLDPVGQPQHF.